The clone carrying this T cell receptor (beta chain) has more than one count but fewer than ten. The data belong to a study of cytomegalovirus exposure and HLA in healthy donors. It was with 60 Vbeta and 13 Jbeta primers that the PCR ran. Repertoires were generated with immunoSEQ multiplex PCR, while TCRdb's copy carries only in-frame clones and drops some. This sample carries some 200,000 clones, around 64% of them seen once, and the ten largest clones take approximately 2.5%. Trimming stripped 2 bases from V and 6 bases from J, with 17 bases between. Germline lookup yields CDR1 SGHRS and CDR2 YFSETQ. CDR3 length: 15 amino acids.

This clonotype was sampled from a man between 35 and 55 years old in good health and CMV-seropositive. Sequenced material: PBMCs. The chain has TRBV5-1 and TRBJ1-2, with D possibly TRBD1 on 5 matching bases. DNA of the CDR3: TGCGCCAGCAGCTTCAGTACGGGGGGGGTCGATGGCTACACCTTC. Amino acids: CASSFSTGGVDGYTF.